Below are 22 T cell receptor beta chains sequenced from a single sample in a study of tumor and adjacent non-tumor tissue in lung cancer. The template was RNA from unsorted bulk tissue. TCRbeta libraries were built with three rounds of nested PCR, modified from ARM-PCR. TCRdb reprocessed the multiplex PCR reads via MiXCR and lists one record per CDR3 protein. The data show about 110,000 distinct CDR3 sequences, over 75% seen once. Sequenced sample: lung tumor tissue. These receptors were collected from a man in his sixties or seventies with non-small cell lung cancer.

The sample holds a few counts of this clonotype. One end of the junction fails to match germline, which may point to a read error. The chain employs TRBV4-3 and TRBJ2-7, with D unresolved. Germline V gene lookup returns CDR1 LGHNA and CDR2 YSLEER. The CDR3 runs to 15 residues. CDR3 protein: CASSQDQIGYYEQYF. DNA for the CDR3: TGCGCTAGCAGCCAAGATCAAATTGGATACTACGAGCAGTACTTC.

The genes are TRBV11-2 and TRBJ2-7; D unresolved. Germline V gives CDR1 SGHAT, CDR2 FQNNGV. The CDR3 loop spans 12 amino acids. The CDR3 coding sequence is TGTGCAGCAACTCGAGCCGGCTCCGAGCAGTACTTC. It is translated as CAATRAGSEQYF.

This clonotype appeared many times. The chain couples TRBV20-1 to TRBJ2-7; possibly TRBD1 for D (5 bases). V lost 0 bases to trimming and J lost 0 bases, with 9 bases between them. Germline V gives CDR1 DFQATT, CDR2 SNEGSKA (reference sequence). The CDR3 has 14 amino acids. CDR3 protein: CSAREAGNSYEQYF. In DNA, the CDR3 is TGCAGTGCTAGAGAGGCAGGGAACTCCTACGAGCAGTACTTC.

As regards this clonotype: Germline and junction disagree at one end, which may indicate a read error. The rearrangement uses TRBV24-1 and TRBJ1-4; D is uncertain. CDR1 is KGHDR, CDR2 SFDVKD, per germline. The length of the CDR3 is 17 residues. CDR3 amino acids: CATSEPQVYATNEKLLF. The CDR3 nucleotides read TGTGCCACCAGTGAGCCGCAGGTTTATGCAACTAATGAAAAACTGTTATTT.

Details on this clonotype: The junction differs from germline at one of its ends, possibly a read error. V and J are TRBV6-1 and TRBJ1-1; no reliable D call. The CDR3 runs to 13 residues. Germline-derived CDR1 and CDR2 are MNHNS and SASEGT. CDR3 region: CANSRNENTEAFF. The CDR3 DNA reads TGTGCCAACAGTAGGAACGAGAACACTGAAGCTTTCTTT.

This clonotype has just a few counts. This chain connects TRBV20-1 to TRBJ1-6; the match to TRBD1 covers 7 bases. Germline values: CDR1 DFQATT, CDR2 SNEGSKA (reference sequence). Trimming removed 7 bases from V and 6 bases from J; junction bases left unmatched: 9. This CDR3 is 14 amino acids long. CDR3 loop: CSVGRGSGNSPLHF. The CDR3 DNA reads TGCAGTGTCGGCAGGGGGTCGGGTAATTCACCCCTCCACTTT.

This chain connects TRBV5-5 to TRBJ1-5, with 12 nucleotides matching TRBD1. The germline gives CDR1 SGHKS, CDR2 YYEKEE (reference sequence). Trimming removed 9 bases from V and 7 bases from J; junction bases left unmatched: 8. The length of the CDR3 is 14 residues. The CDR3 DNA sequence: TGTGCCAACAACCGGGACAGGGGGCGACAGCCCCAGCATTTT. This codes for CANNRDRGRQPQHF.

CDR3 sequence (DNA): TGTGCCAGCAGTTCACAGGGCCCAGCTACGCAGTATTTT. Protein: CASSSQGPATQYF. The chain carries TRBV6-1 and TRBJ2-3, with D perhaps matching TRBD1 (6 bases). V gave up 5 bases and J gave up 8 bases, with 14 bases separating them. The CDR3 extends over 13 amino acids. Germline CDR1 and CDR2: MNHNS and SASEGT.

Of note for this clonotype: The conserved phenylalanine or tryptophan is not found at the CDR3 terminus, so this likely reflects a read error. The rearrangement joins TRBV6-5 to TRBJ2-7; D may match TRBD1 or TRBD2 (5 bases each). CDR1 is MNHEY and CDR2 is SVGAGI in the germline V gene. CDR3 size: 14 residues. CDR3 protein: CASTYTGANYEQYI. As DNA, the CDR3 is TGTGCCAGCACTTACACCGGGGCTAACTACGAGCAGTACATC.

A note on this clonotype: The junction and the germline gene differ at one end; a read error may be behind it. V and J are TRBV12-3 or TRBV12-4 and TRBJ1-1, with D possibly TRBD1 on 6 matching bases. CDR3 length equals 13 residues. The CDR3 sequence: CARSPRGGTVAFF. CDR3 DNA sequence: TGTGCCAGGAGTCCAAGGGGGGGCACTGTAGCTTTCTTT.

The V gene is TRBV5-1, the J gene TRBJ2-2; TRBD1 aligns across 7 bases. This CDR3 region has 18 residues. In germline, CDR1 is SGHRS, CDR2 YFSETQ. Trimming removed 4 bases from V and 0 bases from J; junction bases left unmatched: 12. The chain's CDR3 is CASSPTSLTGSNTGELFF. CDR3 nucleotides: TGCGCCAGCAGCCCCACCTCCTTGACAGGGTCGAACACCGGGGAGCTGTTTTTT.

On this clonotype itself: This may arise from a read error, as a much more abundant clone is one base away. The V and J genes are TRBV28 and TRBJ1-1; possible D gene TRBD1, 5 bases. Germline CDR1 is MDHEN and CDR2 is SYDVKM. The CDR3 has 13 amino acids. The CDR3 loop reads CVSSPTRGLRGFF. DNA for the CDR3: TGTGTCAGCAGTCCCACGAGGGGCCTTCGGGGTTTCTTT. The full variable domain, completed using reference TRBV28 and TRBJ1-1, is DVKVTQSSRYLVKRTGEKVFLECVQDMDHENMFWYRQDPGLGLRLIYFSYDVKMKEKGDIPEGYSVSREKKERFSLILESASTNQTSMYLCVSSPTRGLRGFFGQGTRLTVV.

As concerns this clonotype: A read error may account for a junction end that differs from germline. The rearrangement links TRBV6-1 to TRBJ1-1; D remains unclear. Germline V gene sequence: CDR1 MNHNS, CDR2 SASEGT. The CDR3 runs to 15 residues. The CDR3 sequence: CASSENSQTNTEAFF. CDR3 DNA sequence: TGTGCGAGCAGTGAAAACAGCCAAACGAACACTGAAGCTTTCTTT.

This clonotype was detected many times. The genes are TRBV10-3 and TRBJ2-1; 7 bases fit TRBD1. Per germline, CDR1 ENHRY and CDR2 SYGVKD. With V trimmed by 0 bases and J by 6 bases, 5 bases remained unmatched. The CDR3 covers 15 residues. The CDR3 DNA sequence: TGTGCCATCAGTGAGTCGGTGAGACAGGGCAATGAGCAGTTCTTC. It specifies CAISESVRQGNEQFF.

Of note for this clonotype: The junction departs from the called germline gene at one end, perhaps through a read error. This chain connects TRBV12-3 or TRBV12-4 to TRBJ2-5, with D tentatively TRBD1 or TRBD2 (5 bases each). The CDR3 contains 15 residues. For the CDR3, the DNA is TGTGCCAGCAGTATCACTCCGGGACCTGAAGAGACACAGTATTTC. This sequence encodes CASSITPGPEETQYF.

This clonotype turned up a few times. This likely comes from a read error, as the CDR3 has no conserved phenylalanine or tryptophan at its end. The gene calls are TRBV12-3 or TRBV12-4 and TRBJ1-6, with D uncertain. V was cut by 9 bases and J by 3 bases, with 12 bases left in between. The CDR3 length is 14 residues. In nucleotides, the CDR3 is TGTGCCAGTAGTCGGACGGTCTATAATTCACCCCTCCACCTT. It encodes CASSRTVYNSPLHL.

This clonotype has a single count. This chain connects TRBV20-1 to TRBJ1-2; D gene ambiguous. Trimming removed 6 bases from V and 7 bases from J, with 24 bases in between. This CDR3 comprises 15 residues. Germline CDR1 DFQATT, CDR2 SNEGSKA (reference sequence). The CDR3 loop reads CSATLESLGYFGYTF. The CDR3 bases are TGCAGTGCGACGCTTGAATCCCTCGGGTACTTTGGCTACACCTTC.

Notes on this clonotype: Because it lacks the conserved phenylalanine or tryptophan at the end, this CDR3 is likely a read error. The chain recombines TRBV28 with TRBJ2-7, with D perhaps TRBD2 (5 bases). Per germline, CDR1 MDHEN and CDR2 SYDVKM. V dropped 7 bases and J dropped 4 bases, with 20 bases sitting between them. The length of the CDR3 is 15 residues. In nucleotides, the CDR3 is TGTGCCAGCACTTCCCGGCGGGCCGGGGTTTACGAGCAGTACCTT. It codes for CASTSRRAGVYEQYL.

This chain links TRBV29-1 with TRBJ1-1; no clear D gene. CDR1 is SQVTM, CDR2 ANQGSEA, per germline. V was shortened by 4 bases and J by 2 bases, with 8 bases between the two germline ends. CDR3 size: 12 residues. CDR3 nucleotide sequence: TGCAGCGTTGGTCGCGACAACACTGAAGCTTTCTTT. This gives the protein CSVGRDNTEAFF.

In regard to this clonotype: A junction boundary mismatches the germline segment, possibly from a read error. DNA for the CDR3: TGTGCCAGTAGTGAAGAGTGGTCCAGACACAACTATGGCTACACCTTC. Translation: CASSEEWSRHNYGYTF. The J gene is TRBJ1-2, the V gene TRBV2; D unresolved. The CDR3 sequence is 16 residues long. Germline lookup yields CDR1 SNHLY and CDR2 FYNNEI. Full variable domain (remainder filled in from reference TRBV2 and TRBJ1-2): EPEVTQTPSHQVTQMGQEVILRCVPISNHLYFYWYRQILGQKVEFLVSFYNNEISEKSEIFDDQFSVERPDGSNFTLKIRSTKLEDSAMYFCASSEEWSRHNYGYTFGSGTRLTVV.

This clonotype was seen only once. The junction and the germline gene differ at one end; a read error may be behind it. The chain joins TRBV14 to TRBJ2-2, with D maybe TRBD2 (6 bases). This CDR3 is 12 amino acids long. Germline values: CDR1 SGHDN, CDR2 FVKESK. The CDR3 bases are TGTGCCAGCAACCTTCGCGGCGGGGAGCCGTTTTTT. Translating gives CASNLRGGEPFF.

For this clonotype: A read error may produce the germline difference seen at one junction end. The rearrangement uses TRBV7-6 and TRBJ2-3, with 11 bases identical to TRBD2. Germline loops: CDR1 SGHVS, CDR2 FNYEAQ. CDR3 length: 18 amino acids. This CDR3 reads CASRLGTSGPGVTDTQYF. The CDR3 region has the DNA TGTGCCAGCAGGTTAGGGACTAGCGGACCTGGGGTCACAGATACGCAGTATTTT.